These 23 T cell receptor beta chains were sequenced from one sample in a study of identical twins. TCRdb called the 5' RACE reads again in MiXCR, with one record for every CDR3 protein. The data show about 530,000 distinct CDR3 sequences, roughly 15% seen once. This sample was also put to use in a study of yellow fever vaccine responses in identical twins.

The sequencing sample was made of CD4+ T cells sorted from blood. The origin of the receptors is a woman under 30 in good health.

The chain carries TRBV20-1 and TRBJ2-5, with 10 bases identical to TRBD2. CDR1 is DFQATT, CDR2 SNEGSKA, per germline (reference sequence). This CDR3 spans 16 amino acids. With V trimmed by 5 bases and J by 5 bases, 14 bases remained unmatched. In DNA, the CDR3 is TGCAGTGCTCCATACGGACTAGCGGCCGCAGGGGAGACCCAGTACTTC. Protein product: CSAPYGLAAAGETQYF.

The chain has TRBV10-3 and TRBJ2-7, with a tentative D call TRBD2 (5 bases). The germline V gene encodes CDR1 ENHRY and CDR2 SYGVKD. The length of the CDR3 is 13 residues. Trimming cost V 0 bases and J 3 bases, with 6 bases left between them. The CDR3 here is CAISESRDYEQYF. The CDR3 nucleotides are TGTGCCATCAGTGAGTCCCGGGACTACGAGCAGTACTTC.

The rearrangement links TRBV5-1 to TRBJ2-1; no clear D. V was clipped by 1 base and J by 10 bases, with 9 bases between them. The CDR3 sequence is 12 residues long. Germline CDR1 and CDR2: SGHRS and YFSETQ. The CDR3 sequence is CASSLNLNEQFF. CDR3 DNA: TGCGCCAGCAGCTTGAATCTCAACGAGCAGTTCTTC.

This clonotype was seen a few times. The chain carries TRBV5-5 and TRBJ2-3, with 9 bases that match TRBD2. The germline V gene has CDR1 SGHKS and CDR2 YYEKEE (reference sequence). The junction had 9 bases not matched to a gene; V was cut back by 4 bases and J by 3 bases. The CDR3 has 16 residues. This CDR3 reads CASSHIAGAATDTQYF. For the CDR3, the DNA is TGTGCCAGCAGCCATATAGCGGGAGCGGCGACAGATACGCAGTATTTT.

This clonotype showed up many times. The genes are TRBV2 and TRBJ2-7; D may be TRBD2 (6 bases). Between the trimmed V and J ends, which lost 7 bases and 3 bases, there was a span of 16 bases. This CDR3 region has 14 residues. Germline CDR1 SNHLY, CDR2 FYNNEI. As DNA, the CDR3 is TGTGCCAGCACAGATAGCGGACTTGGCTACGAGCAGTACTTC. Amino acids: CASTDSGLGYEQYF. Supplemented by reference TRBV2 and TRBJ2-7, the full variable domain reads EPEVTQTPSHQVTQMGQEVILRCVPISNHLYFYWYRQILGQKVEFLVSFYNNEISEKSEIFDDQFSVERPDGSNFTLKIRSTKLEDSAMYFCASTDSGLGYEQYFGPGTRLTVT.

CDR3 residues: CSAVEDSYEQYF. CDR3 bases: TGCAGTGCTGTAGAAGACTCCTACGAGCAGTACTTC. V and J are TRBV20-1 and TRBJ2-7; D remains ambiguous. Trimming removed 5 bases from V and 0 bases from J, with 8 bases in between. Germline V gene lookup returns CDR1 DFQATT and CDR2 SNEGSKA (reference sequence). The CDR3 is 12 amino acids.

This clonotype was detected a few times. The rearrangement joins TRBV12-3 or TRBV12-4 to TRBJ1-6; tentative D call: TRBD1 (6 bases). CDR3 size: 13 residues. The germline V and J ends were trimmed by 7 bases and 7 bases, with 11 bases remaining between them. The CDR3 region has the DNA TGTGCCAGCATGGCGCAGGGGAATTCACCCCTCCACTTT. It codes for CASMAQGNSPLHF.

The chain joins TRBV6-5 to TRBJ2-1; either TRBD1 or TRBD2 may supply D (5 bases each). CDR1 is MNHEY, CDR2 SVGAGI, per germline. V gave up 1 base and J gave up 7 bases, with 23 bases separating them. The CDR3 covers 18 residues. CDR3 in DNA: TGTGCCAGCAGTTACTTAGGGGTTGGGGGTTCTCTGGGGAATGAGCAGTTCTTC. Protein: CASSYLGVGGSLGNEQFF.

There are many counts of this clonotype. The chain recombines TRBV5-1 with TRBJ2-3, with TRBD2 matching 8 bases. Germline assignment: CDR1 SGHRS and CDR2 YFSETQ. J was trimmed by 0 bases and V by 0 bases; bases with no gene match: 3. The CDR3 extends over 16 amino acids. The CDR3 region is CASSLAASGSTDTQYF. The CDR3 region has the DNA TGCGCCAGCAGCTTGGCGGCTAGCGGGAGCACAGATACGCAGTATTTT.

The V call is TRBV12-5, the J call TRBJ2-3; 11 positions agree with TRBD2. The CDR3 extends over 15 amino acids. CDR1 is LGHNT, CDR2 FRNRAP, per germline. Germline trimming cut 3 bases from V and 4 bases from J; bases unmatched to any gene: 3. CDR3 region: CASGFSGRASDTQYF. The CDR3 DNA reads as TGTGCTAGTGGTTTTAGCGGGAGGGCGTCAGATACGCAGTATTTT.

This sequence joins TRBV20-1 and TRBJ2-7, with TRBD2 identical over 8 bases. The CDR3 has 13 amino acids. CDR1 is DFQATT and CDR2 is SNEGSKA in the germline V gene (reference sequence). The V gene end was trimmed by 3 bases and the J gene end by 3 bases; junction bases not matched to a gene: 4. For the CDR3, the DNA is TGCAGTGCTAGCGGGGGGGATTTCTACGAGCAGTACTTC. Its translation: CSASGGDFYEQYF.

Here the CDR3 reads CATSDGTEWDETQYF. As DNA, the CDR3 is TGTGCCACCAGTGATGGTACGGAATGGGATGAGACCCAGTACTTC. The chain joins TRBV24-1 to TRBJ2-5; D remains unclear. Trimming stripped 3 bases from V and 5 bases from J, with 15 bases between. The V gene's germline CDR1 is KGHDR and CDR2 SFDVKD. This CDR3 contains 15 residues.

This clonotype has more than one count but fewer than ten. The chain carries TRBV5-6 and TRBJ2-5; D could derive from TRBD1 or TRBD2 (6 bases each). This CDR3 spans 15 amino acids. The germline V gene encodes CDR1 SGHDT and CDR2 YYEEEE. Trimming stripped 0 bases from V and 5 bases from J, with 14 bases between. CDR3 loop: CASSLVLGGAETQYF. The CDR3 DNA is TGTGCCAGCAGCTTGGTCTTGGGGGGCGCCGAGACCCAGTACTTC.

There are a few counts of this clonotype. The chain carries TRBV20-1 and TRBJ2-2, with D perhaps matching TRBD1 (6 bases). V was trimmed by 2 bases and J by 3 bases, leaving 16 bases between them. Germline V lookup: CDR1 DFQATT, CDR2 SNEGSKA (reference sequence). There are 16 residues in the CDR3. This chain's CDR3 is CSARPPSGVDTGELFF. DNA for the CDR3: TGCAGTGCTAGACCACCTTCAGGGGTGGACACCGGGGAGCTGTTTTTT.

The chain links TRBV6-1 to TRBJ2-7, with 9 bases matching TRBD1. The V gene's germline CDR1 is MNHNS and CDR2 SASEGT. CDR3 size: 13 residues. V was pared by 7 bases and J by 6 bases, with 7 bases of the junction left unmatched. The CDR3 is CASTKMTGGEQYV. CDR3 in DNA: TGTGCCAGCACCAAGATGACAGGGGGCGAGCAGTACGTC.

The chain is built from TRBV2 and TRBJ2-7, with a tentative D call TRBD1 (5 bases). The V and J ends lost 10 bases and 6 bases respectively, with 10 bases between them. Germline loops: CDR1 SNHLY, CDR2 FYNNEI. This CDR3 spans 10 amino acids. The CDR3 coding sequence is TGTGCCACCATTGACAGCGAGCAGTACTTC. Amino acid sequence: CATIDSEQYF.

In DNA form, the CDR3 reads TGCGCCAGCAGCTTGAATCTACTAGCGGGAGGAAAGGCCTACAATGAGCAGTTCTTC. Translating gives CASSLNLLAGGKAYNEQFF. The chain recombines TRBV5-1 with TRBJ2-1, with 12 bases identical to TRBD2. Germline trimming cut 1 base from V and 2 bases from J; bases unmatched to any gene: 10. The CDR3 totals 19 residues. The germline gives CDR1 SGHRS, CDR2 YFSETQ.

This clonotype was seen only a few times. The rearrangement links TRBV29-1 to TRBJ1-3, with D unresolved. Trimming took off 5 bases at V and 2 bases at J, with 10 bases between the two ends. From germline, CDR1 is SQVTM and CDR2 ANQGSEA. This CDR3 has 13 residues. The CDR3 spells CSVRWAAGNTIYF. The CDR3 DNA follows: TGCAGCGTTAGATGGGCAGCTGGAAACACCATATATTTT.

This clonotype was seen more than once but under ten times. This chain joins TRBV18 and TRBJ2-5, with 15 bases aligning to TRBD2. J lost 4 bases, V lost 4 bases, and 10 bases had no gene match. The CDR3 runs to 18 residues. Germline V lookup: CDR1 KGHSH, CDR2 LQKENI. The CDR3 loop reads CASSRPPGLAGGRETQYF. The CDR3 DNA is TGTGCCAGCTCACGACCACCCGGACTAGCGGGGGGGCGAGAGACCCAGTACTTC.

Many counts were recorded for this clonotype. V gene TRBV12-3 or TRBV12-4 combines with J gene TRBJ2-5; D gene uncertain. V lost 3 bases and J 1 base, leaving 9 bases between the germline ends. This CDR3 region has 14 residues. This CDR3 reads CASSFRRSQETQYF. CDR3 nucleotide sequence: TGTGCCAGCAGTTTTCGTAGGAGCCAAGAGACCCAGTACTTC.

The gene calls are TRBV5-5 and TRBJ1-1; a weak D match, TRBD1 (5 bases). Germline V lookup: CDR1 SGHKS, CDR2 YYEKEE (reference sequence). The V end lost 1 base, the J end lost 5 bases, and 15 bases lay between the germline ends. The CDR3 covers 15 residues. The CDR3 spells CASSLPTGVVTEAFF. CDR3 DNA: TGTGCCAGCAGCTTGCCCACGGGGGTAGTGACTGAAGCTTTCTTT.

This clonotype has just a few counts. The rearrangement joins TRBV2 to TRBJ1-5; TRBD1 might be the D (5 bases). Germline V gene lookup returns CDR1 SNHLY and CDR2 FYNNEI. The CDR3 extends over 17 amino acids. Trimming removed 1 base at V and 4 bases at J, with 17 bases between. The CDR3 loop reads CASSEERDGKANQPQHF. The CDR3 coding sequence is TGTGCCAGCAGTGAAGAAAGGGACGGGAAAGCGAATCAGCCCCAGCATTTT.

This clonotype was found a few times. V gene TRBV28 combines with J gene TRBJ2-5, with 9 bases aligning to TRBD1. From germline, CDR1 is MDHEN and CDR2 SYDVKM. The J segment lost 5 bases and the V segment lost 7 bases, leaving 8 bases of the junction unmatched. This CDR3 is 14 amino acids long. The DNA for the CDR3 is TGTGCCAGCACCCCCGGACAGGGGCGGGAGACCCAGTACTTC. Its protein is CASTPGQGRETQYF.